This TCR beta chain was documented in a study of cytomegalovirus exposure and HLA in healthy donors. Broader study findings: 16,951 TCR beta sequences were associated with HLA alleles at 0.05 false discovery rate in a later analysis. Researchers counted around 150 TCR beta chains as cytomegalovirus-associated. Per a later analysis, HLA-associated TCR beta chains showed more clonal expansion than other, equally common TCR beta chains.

About this clone: Its matching antigen is unknown.

Primers included in the PCR were 60 Vbeta and 13 Jbeta primers. Profiling relied on immunoSEQ multiplex PCR, and the TCRdb table lists in-frame clones only, not all of them. This sample's clone table lists about 47,000 clones. With 5 bases removed from V and 0 bases from J, the gap between germline ends came to 12 bases. The CDR3 is 15 residues long. In germline, CDR1 is SGHVS, CDR2 FNYEAQ. This sequence was found in a male donor in good health and CMV-seronegative. The J gene is TRBJ2-3, the V gene TRBV7-6; weak D call: TRBD1 (6 bases). Source material: PBMCs. The chain's CDR3 is CASSHTGISTDTQYF. DNA for the CDR3: TGTGCCAGCAGCCATACAGGGATTAGCACAGATACGCAGTATTTT.